Detailed here is one TCR beta chain. Germline CDR1 and CDR2: SEHNR and FQNEAQ (reference sequence). The CDR3 totals 15 residues. Trimming shortened V by 1 base and J by 0 bases, and 10 bases separated the two germline ends. Using immunoSEQ multiplex PCR, the repertoire was profiled, and TCRdb retains in-frame clones only, with some absent. Of hundreds of thousands of clones listed, over 75% are singletons. This sample was taken from a study of control samples from healthy donors and cancer patients. The chain has TRBV7-9 and TRBJ2-7; D remains ambiguous. Sequences were obtained from PBMCs. The receptor was derived from a woman in her sixties with lung cancer. The CDR3 DNA follows: TGTGCCAGCAGCTTAGATTCGTCGAGCTCCTACGAGCAGTACTTC. Translating gives CASSLDSSSSYEQYF.